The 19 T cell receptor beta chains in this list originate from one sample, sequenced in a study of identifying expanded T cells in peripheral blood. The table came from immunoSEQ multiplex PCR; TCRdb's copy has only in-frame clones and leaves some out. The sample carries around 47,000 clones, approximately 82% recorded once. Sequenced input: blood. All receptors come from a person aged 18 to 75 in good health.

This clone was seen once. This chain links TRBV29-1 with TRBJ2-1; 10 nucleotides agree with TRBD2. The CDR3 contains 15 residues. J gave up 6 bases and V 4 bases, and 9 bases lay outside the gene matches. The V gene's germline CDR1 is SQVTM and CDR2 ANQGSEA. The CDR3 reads CSVAKRGGSSNEQFF. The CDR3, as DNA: TGCAGCGTTGCTAAGCGGGGGGGCTCCAGCAATGAGCAGTTCTTC.

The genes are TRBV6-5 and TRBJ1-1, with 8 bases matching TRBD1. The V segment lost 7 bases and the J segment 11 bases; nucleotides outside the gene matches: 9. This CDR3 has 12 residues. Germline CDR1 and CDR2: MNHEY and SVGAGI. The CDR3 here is CASNRGQGEAFF. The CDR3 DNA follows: TGTGCCAGCAACCGAGGACAGGGAGAGGCTTTCTTT.

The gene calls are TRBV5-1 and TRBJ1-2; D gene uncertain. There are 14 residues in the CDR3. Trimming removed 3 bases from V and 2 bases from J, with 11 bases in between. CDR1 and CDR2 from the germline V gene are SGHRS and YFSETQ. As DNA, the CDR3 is TGCGCCAGCAGCTCCGCGGGTGACAACTATGGCTACACCTTC. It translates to CASSSAGDNYGYTF.

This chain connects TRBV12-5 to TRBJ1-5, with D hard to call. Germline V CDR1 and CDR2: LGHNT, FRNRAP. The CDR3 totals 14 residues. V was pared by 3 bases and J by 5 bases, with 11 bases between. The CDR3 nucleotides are TGTGCTAGTGGTTTCTCAGGAAATCATCAGCCCCAGCATTTT. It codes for CASGFSGNHQPQHF.

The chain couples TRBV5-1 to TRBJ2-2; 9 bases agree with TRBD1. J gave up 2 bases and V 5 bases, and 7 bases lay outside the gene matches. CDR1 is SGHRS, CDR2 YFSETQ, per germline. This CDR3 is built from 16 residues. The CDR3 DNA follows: TGCGCCAGCAGGAAGACGGGACAGGGAAACACCGGGGAGCTGTTTTTT. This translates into CASRKTGQGNTGELFF. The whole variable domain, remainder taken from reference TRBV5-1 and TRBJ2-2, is KAGVTQTPRYLIKTRGQQVTLSCSPISGHRSVSWYQQTPGQGLQFLFEYFSETQRNKGNFPGRFSGRQFSNSRSEMNVSTLELGDSALYLCASRKTGQGNTGELFFGEGSRLTVL.

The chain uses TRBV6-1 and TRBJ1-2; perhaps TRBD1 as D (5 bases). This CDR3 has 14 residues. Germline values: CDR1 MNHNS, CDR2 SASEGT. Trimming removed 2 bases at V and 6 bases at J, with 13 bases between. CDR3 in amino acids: CASSESWQGHGYTF. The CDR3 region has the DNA TGTGCCAGCAGTGAATCGTGGCAGGGCCATGGCTACACCTTC.

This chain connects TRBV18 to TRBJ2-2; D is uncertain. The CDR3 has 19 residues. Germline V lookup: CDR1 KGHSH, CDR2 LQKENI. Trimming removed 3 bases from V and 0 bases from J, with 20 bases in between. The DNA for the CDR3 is TGTGCCAGCTCACCCCGAGGTGGCAGGTCGGATGCGAACACCGGGGAGCTGTTTTTT. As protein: CASSPRGGRSDANTGELFF. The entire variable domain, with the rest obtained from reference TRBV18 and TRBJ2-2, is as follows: NAGVMQNPRHLVRRRGQEARLRCSPMKGHSHVYWYRQLPEEGLKFMVYLQKENIIDESGMPKERFSAEFPKEGPSILRIQQVVRGDSAAYFCASSPRGGRSDANTGELFFGEGSRLTVL.

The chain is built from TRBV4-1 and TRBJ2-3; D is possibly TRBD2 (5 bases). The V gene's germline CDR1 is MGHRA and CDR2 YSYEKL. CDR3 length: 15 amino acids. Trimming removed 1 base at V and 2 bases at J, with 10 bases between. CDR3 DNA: TGCGCCAGCAGCCAAGGGACTCGTACCACAGATACGCAGTATTTT. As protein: CASSQGTRTTDTQYF.

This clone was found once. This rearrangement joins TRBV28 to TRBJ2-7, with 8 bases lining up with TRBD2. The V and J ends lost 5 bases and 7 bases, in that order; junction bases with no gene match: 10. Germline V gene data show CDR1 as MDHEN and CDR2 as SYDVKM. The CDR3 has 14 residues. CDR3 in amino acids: CASSRGRPFWEQYF. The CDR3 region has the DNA TGTGCCAGCAGTCGCGGGAGGCCCTTTTGGGAGCAGTACTTC.

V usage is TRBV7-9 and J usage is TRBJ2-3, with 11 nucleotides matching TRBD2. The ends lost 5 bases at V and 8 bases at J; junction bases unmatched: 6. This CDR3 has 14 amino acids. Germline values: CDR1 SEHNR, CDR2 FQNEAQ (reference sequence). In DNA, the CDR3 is TGTGCCAGCAGCCCCGGGACTAGCGGTAGTACGCAGTATTTT. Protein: CASSPGTSGSTQYF.

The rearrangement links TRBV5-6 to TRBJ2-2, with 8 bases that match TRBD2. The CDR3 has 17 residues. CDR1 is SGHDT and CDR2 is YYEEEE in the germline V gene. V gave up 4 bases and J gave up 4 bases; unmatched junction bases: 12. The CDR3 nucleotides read TGTGCCAGCAGCAGCCTTCACAGCGGGAGAGGCACCGGGGAGCTGTTTTTT. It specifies CASSSLHSGRGTGELFF.

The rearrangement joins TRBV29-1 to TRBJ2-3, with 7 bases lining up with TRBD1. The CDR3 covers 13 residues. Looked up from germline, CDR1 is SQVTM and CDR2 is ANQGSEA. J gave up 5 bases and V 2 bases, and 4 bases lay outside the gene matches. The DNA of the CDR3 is TGCAGCGTTGAATTTCAGGGGGTAGATACGCAGTATTTT. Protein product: CSVEFQGVDTQYF.

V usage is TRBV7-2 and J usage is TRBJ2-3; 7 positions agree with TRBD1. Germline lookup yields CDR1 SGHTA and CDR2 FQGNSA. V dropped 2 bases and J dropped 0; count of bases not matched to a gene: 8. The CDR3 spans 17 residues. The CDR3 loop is CASSLTGTATSTDTQYF. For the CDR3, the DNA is TGTGCCAGCAGCTTAACCGGGACAGCCACTAGCACAGATACGCAGTATTTT.

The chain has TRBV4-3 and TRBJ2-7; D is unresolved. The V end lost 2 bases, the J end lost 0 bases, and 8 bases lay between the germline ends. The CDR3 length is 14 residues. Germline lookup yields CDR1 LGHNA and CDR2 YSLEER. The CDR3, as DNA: TGCGCCAGCAGCCAATTTCCGAGCTCCTACGAGCAGTACTTC. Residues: CASSQFPSSYEQYF.

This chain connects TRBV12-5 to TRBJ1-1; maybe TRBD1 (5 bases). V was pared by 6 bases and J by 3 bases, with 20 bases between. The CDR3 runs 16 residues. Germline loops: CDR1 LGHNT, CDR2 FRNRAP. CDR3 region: CASGLRLGGVDTEAFF. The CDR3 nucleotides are TGTGCTAGTGGGCTCAGGTTGGGGGGAGTGGACACTGAAGCTTTCTTT.

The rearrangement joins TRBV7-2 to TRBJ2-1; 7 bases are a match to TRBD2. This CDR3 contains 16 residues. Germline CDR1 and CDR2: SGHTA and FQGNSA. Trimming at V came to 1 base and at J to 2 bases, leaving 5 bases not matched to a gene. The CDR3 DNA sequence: TGTGCCAGCAGCTTAGGCCCGGGAGGCCCCTACAATGAGCAGTTCTTC. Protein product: CASSLGPGGPYNEQFF. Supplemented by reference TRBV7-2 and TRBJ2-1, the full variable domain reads GAGVSQSPSNKVTEKGKDVELRCDPISGHTALYWYRQSLGQGLEFLIYFQGNSAPDKSGLPSDRFSAERTGGSVSTLTIQRTQQEDSAVYLCASSLGPGGPYNEQFFGPGTRLTVL.

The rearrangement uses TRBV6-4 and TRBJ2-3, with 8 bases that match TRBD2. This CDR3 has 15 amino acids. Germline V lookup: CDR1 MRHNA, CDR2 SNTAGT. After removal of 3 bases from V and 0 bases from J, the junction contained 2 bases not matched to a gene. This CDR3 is CASSEAGGSTDTQYF. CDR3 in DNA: TGTGCCAGCAGTGAGGCGGGGGGCAGCACAGATACGCAGTATTTT.

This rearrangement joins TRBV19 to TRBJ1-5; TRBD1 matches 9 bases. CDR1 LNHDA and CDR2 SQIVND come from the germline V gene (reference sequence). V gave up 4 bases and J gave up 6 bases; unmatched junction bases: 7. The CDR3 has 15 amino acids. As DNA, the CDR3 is TGTGCCAGTAGTAGGGACAGGGCCTTGACTCAGCCCCAGCATTTT. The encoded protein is CASSRDRALTQPQHF.

The CDR3, as DNA: TGCAGCGTTGAAGTTTGGGGGAATACGCAGTATTTT. It encodes CSVEVWGNTQYF. The chain links TRBV29-1 to TRBJ2-3, with D tentatively TRBD1 or TRBD2 (5 bases each). Germline-derived CDR1 and CDR2 are SQVTM and ANQGSEA. The CDR3 length is 12 residues. V dropped 1 base and J dropped 7 bases, with 9 bases sitting between them.